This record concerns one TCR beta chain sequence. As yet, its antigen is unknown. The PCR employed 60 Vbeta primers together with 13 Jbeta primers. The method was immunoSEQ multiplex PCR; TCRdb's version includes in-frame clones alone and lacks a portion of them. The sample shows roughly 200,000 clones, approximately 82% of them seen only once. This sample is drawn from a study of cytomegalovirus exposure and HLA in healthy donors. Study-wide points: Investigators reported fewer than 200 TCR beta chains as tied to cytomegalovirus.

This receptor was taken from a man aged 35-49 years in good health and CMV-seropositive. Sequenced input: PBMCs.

The CDR3 is CASSHNPSRDNEQYF. In nucleotides, the CDR3 is TGCGCCAGCAGCCACAATCCGAGCCGGGACAACGAGCAGTACTTC. The rearrangement links TRBV5-1 to TRBJ2-7, with D possibly matching TRBD1 (6 bases). Deletions cut 4 bases from V and 5 bases from J, with 19 bases between. This CDR3 has 15 residues. Germline CDR1 is SGHRS and CDR2 is YFSETQ.